The 15 T cell receptor beta chains presented below share a single source sample, sequenced in a study of T cells in localized non-small cell lung cancer. TCRdb's table, derived via immunoSEQ multiplex PCR, lists solely in-frame clones and lacks some. The data hold 55,000 to 65,000 clones, with approximately 89% observed a single time. Source: peripheral blood, taken before any cancer treatment. The receptors derive from a man aged 35 to 69 with stage I lung adenocarcinoma.

The gene calls are TRBV14 and TRBJ2-1, with 8 positions matching TRBD2. This CDR3 has 15 residues. Losses at the gene ends were 4 bases for V and 5 bases for J; bases not matched to a gene: 7. Germline CDR1 and CDR2: SGHDN and FVKESK. The CDR3 loop is CASSLRLARDNEQFF. The CDR3 nucleotides read TGTGCCAGCAGCCTTAGACTAGCGAGGGACAATGAGCAGTTCTTC.

The CDR3 reads CASSELMDSEAFF. CDR3 bases: TGTGCCAGCAGTGAATTGATGGACTCCGAAGCTTTCTTT. The V call is TRBV2, the J call TRBJ1-1; D not resolved. Trimming left V 2 bases short and J 8 bases short, with 12 bases between. Germline loops: CDR1 SNHLY, CDR2 FYNNEI. CDR3 length: 13 amino acids.

This chain uses TRBV6-5 with TRBJ1-1; the D gene is possibly TRBD1 (5 bases). The CDR3 length is 13 residues. Per the germline V gene, CDR1 is MNHEY and CDR2 is SVGAGI. V was clipped by 7 bases and J by 1 base, with 10 bases between them. The CDR3 nucleotides read TGTGCCAGCAAGTCCCAGGGGAACACTGAAGCTTTCTTT. This gives the protein CASKSQGNTEAFF.

In this sample, this clone turned up a few times. The chain carries TRBV10-1 and TRBJ2-5; a possible D gene is TRBD2 (6 bases). Germline V gene lookup returns CDR1 WNHNN and CDR2 SYGVQD (reference sequence). Trimming cost V 6 bases and J 5 bases, with 13 bases left between them. The CDR3 extends over 13 amino acids. CDR3 sequence: CASRRRGNETQYF. Written as DNA, the CDR3 is TGCGCCAGCAGACGGAGGGGAAATGAGACCCAGTACTTC.

A few counts support this clone. The genes are TRBV6-6 and TRBJ2-3, with D possibly TRBD2 on 6 matching bases. This CDR3 region has 12 residues. V dropped 6 bases and J dropped 8 bases, with 12 bases sitting between them. The germline gives CDR1 MNHNY, CDR2 SVGAGI (reference sequence). This CDR3 is CASRGGRGTQYF. CDR3 coding DNA: TGTGCCAGCAGGGGAGGACGGGGTACGCAGTATTTT.

This clone showed up just once. J is TRBJ2-7 and V is TRBV11-3; tentative D call: TRBD1 (6 bases). The CDR3 is made up of 15 amino acids. Trimming took off 5 bases at V and 6 bases at J, with 20 bases between the two ends. Germline V CDR1 and CDR2: SGHNT, YENEEA. The CDR3 nucleotides read TGTGCCAGCAGCCGAAGACAGGTTGGTACCGTCGAGCAGTACTTC. Residues: CASSRRQVGTVEQYF. Supplemented by reference TRBV11-3 and TRBJ2-7, the full variable domain reads EAGVVQSPRYKIIEKKQPVAFWCNPISGHNTLYWYLQNLGQGPELLIRYENEEAVDDSQLPKDRFSAERLKGVDSTLKIQPAELGDSAVYLCASSRRQVGTVEQYFGPGTRLTVT.

This rearrangement joins TRBV7-9 to TRBJ2-2, with D tentatively TRBD2 (6 bases). V shed 6 bases and J shed 2 bases, with 22 bases lying between them. Germline loops: CDR1 SEHNR, CDR2 FQNEAQ (reference sequence). The CDR3 runs 18 residues. Written as DNA, the CDR3 is TGTGCCAGCAGTCCTACCCCTAGGTTCGCGGGAAACACCGGGGAGCTGTTTTTT. It yields the protein CASSPTPRFAGNTGELFF.

The chain combines TRBV4-1 with TRBJ2-1; D gene uncertain. Deletions cut 1 base from V and 8 bases from J, with 15 bases between. This CDR3 contains 15 residues. The germline V gene encodes CDR1 MGHRA and CDR2 YSYEKL. The chain's CDR3 is CASSQGWQTSDEQFF. CDR3 sequence (DNA): TGCGCCAGCAGCCAAGGTTGGCAGACCAGCGATGAGCAGTTCTTC.

V is TRBV10-3 and J is TRBJ2-7; D possibly corresponds to TRBD1 (7 bases). Trimming removed 6 bases from V and 5 bases from J, with 17 bases in between. This CDR3 spans 14 amino acids. The germline CDR1 and CDR2 sequences are ENHRY and SYGVKD. CDR3 amino acids: CAISSQGRIDEQYF. The CDR3 DNA reads TGTGCCATCAGCTCACAGGGGAGGATTGACGAGCAGTACTTC.

The chain combines TRBV18 with TRBJ2-1, with D possibly being TRBD2 (6 bases). CDR1 and CDR2 (germline): KGHSH, LQKENI. The V gene lost 4 bases and the J gene lost 7 bases, with 14 bases spanning the gap. CDR3 length equals 14 residues. The CDR3 spells CASSLGSWVNEQFF. CDR3 in DNA: TGTGCCAGCTCACTCGGGAGTTGGGTGAATGAGCAGTTCTTC.

The V gene is TRBV10-3, the J gene TRBJ2-3; 12 bases map to TRBD2. In germline, CDR1 is ENHRY, CDR2 SYGVKD. The V and J ends lost 3 bases and 6 bases, in that order; junction bases with no gene match: 7. This CDR3 is built from 16 residues. The CDR3 DNA reads TGTGCCATCAGTGACCAACTAGCGGGAGGATCCGATACGCAGTATTTT. Protein: CAISDQLAGGSDTQYF.

This clone was seen once. The CDR3 DNA reads as TGCGCCAGCAGCCAGAGATCACCCGGCCAGGGCCCCGCTAGTGAGCAGTACTTC. As protein: CASSQRSPGQGPASEQYF. The chain links TRBV4-1 to TRBJ2-7, with a tentative D call TRBD1 (5 bases). The length of the CDR3 is 18 residues. Trimming left V 3 bases short and J 7 bases short, with 28 bases between. Looked up from germline, CDR1 is MGHRA and CDR2 is YSYEKL.

The chain recombines TRBV9 with TRBJ1-1; 9 nucleotides agree with TRBD1. With 4 bases clipped from V and 4 bases from J, the junction kept 17 bases outside the gene matches. CDR1 SGDLS and CDR2 YYNGEE come from the germline V gene. CDR3 length equals 18 residues. CDR3 protein: CASSPPAGQGWLGTEAFF. CDR3 bases: TGTGCCAGCAGCCCTCCAGCGGGACAGGGATGGCTTGGCACTGAAGCTTTCTTT.

This rearrangement joins TRBV10-3 to TRBJ1-3; D uncertain. Germline CDR1 ENHRY, CDR2 SYGVKD. This CDR3 is 15 amino acids long. The V and J ends lost 11 bases and 0 bases respectively, with 17 bases between them. The CDR3 sequence: CASRRAETSGNTIYF. The DNA for the CDR3 is TGTGCCTCTAGGCGGGCAGAGACCTCTGGAAACACCATATATTTT.

This CDR3 reads CATAQGTSGETQYF. In DNA form, the CDR3 reads TGTGCCACCGCCCAAGGGACTAGCGGAGAGACCCAGTACTTC. The rearrangement uses TRBV7-2 and TRBJ2-5, with TRBD2 matching over 11 bases. CDR3 size: 14 residues. V shed 10 bases and J 4 bases; nucleotides not matched to a gene: 8. Germline V gives CDR1 SGHTA, CDR2 FQGNSA.